The 21 T cell receptor beta chains below were found in one sample sequenced in a study of CXCR3-negative and CXCR3-positive naive CD8 T cells. Study-level findings and limits: The study found more hydrophobic TRB CDR3s in CXCR3-positive naive cells than in CXCR3-negative naive cells.

The authors made the TRB cDNA libraries by 5' RACE using UMI labels. From its re-call of the 5' RACE reads, TCRdb lists each CDR3 protein once, without DNA. This listing includes under 6,000 distinct CDR3 sequences. Antigens for these TCRs are unknown. The sample was naive CXCR3+ CD8+ T cells from blood. Subset noted: CD45RO-CCR7+CD27+CD95- naive CD8+ T cells expressing CXCR3 (TNR3+). These receptors all stem from a human donor in good health. Some clones in this sample may be carry-over from other donors' samples.

This chain connects TRBV5-1 to TRBJ1-1. Germline-derived CDR1 and CDR2 are SGHRS and YFSETQ. The CDR3 runs 11 residues. The CDR3: CASSLGGEAFF.

This clonotype ranks as medium-sized in terms of frequency. This chain joins TRBV20-1 and TRBJ2-7. The germline V gene has CDR1 DFQATT and CDR2 SNEGSKA (reference sequence). CDR3 size: 12 residues. The CDR3 loop reads CSARGSLYEQYF.

By frequency, this clonotype is medium-sized. The chain links TRBV27 to TRBJ2-3. The length of the CDR3 is 15 residues. CDR1 and CDR2 (germline): MNHEY, SMNVEV (reference sequence). The chain's CDR3 is CASSLSGGVADTQYF.

By frequency, this clonotype is medium-sized. This chain joins TRBV4-2 and TRBJ1-2; TCRdb selects TRBD1, and the lack of DNA leaves this call unchecked. CDR1 and CDR2 (germline): LGHNA, YNFKEQ. The CDR3 runs to 17 residues. CDR3 sequence reads: CASSQDRQGVGLGGYTF.

This clonotype is labeled medium-sized (0.01 to 0.1%) based on frequency. This chain connects TRBV5-1 to TRBJ2-7. The germline V gene has CDR1 SGHRS and CDR2 YFSETQ. The length of the CDR3 is 13 residues. The CDR3 region is CASSLGVSYEQYF.

The CDR3: CASSPTQATSWGDIQYF. J is TRBJ2-4 and V is TRBV3-1; the D call from TCRdb, TRBD2, cannot be confirmed without DNA. The CDR3 runs to 17 residues. Germline V lookup: CDR1 LGHDT, CDR2 YNNKEL (reference sequence).

This clonotype is medium-sized by frequency. The chain uses TRBV20-1 and TRBJ2-1; without DNA, the TCRdb call of TRBD2 cannot be checked. From germline, CDR1 is DFQATT and CDR2 SNEGSKA (reference sequence). The CDR3 consists of 22 residues. CDR3 sequence reads: CSARDPLQTSGLGFSSYNEQFF.

This clonotype is called medium-sized (0.01 to 0.1%) based on its frequency. J is TRBJ2-1 and V is TRBV12-3 or TRBV12-4; as DNA is missing, the TRBD1 call by TCRdb cannot be tested. The CDR3 is 15 amino acids. The CDR3 loop reads CASSFSSGVYNEQFF.

This chain connects TRBV14 to TRBJ2-1. Germline V gene sequence: CDR1 SGHDN, CDR2 FVKESK. The CDR3 consists of 12 residues. CDR3 sequence reads: CASQDIGSEQFF.

Considering frequency, this clonotype is medium-sized. The chain combines TRBV7-9 with TRBJ1-5; TCRdb indicates TRBD1, and absent DNA this call remains unverified. The CDR3 is 13 residues long. Per the germline V gene, CDR1 is SEHNR and CDR2 is FQNEAQ (reference sequence). CDR3 amino acids: CAVEGPSNQPQHF. Based on the CDR3 plus reference TRBV7-9 and TRBJ1-5, the full variable domain is DTGVSQNPRHKITKRGQNVTFRCDPISEHNRLYWYRQTLGQGPEFLTYFQNEAQLEKSRLLSDRFSAERPKGSFSTLEIQRTEQGDSAMYLCAVEGPSNQPQHFGDGTRLSIL.

This clonotype counts as medium-sized by frequency. V and J are TRBV7-9 and TRBJ2-5. This CDR3 contains 14 residues. Germline V gene lookup returns CDR1 SEHNR and CDR2 FQNEAQ (reference sequence). The CDR3 region is CASSSNRVQETQYF.

In terms of frequency, this clonotype is medium-sized. This sequence joins TRBV9 and TRBJ1-1; as DNA is missing, the TRBD1 call by TCRdb cannot be tested. This CDR3 region has 12 residues. Germline V CDR1 and CDR2: SGDLS, YYNGEE. The CDR3 reads CASSPPDTEAFF.

The rearrangement links TRBV30 to TRBJ2-1; TCRdb returns TRBD2, unconfirmable since there is no DNA. Germline V gene data show CDR1 as GTSNPN and CDR2 as SVGIG (reference sequence). The CDR3 extends over 14 amino acids. The CDR3 loop is CAWSVMREINEQFF.

By frequency, this clonotype is medium-sized. V usage is TRBV21-1 and J usage is TRBJ2-7; the TRBD2 assignment by TCRdb is unverifiable without DNA. TRBV21-1 is assigned pseudogene status. This CDR3 has 12 residues. The CDR3 spells CASSKSGREQYF.

Its frequency marks this clonotype as medium-sized. The chain recombines TRBV29-1 with TRBJ1-1; TCRdb outputs TRBD1, but without DNA this stays unchecked. Looked up from germline, CDR1 is SQVTM and CDR2 is ANQGSEA. This CDR3 has 13 amino acids. CDR3 residues: CSVGAGKDTEAFF.

Its frequency marks this clonotype as medium-sized. The chain combines TRBV4-1 with TRBJ1-5; TCRdb lists TRBD1, though no DNA is available to test this call. Germline V CDR1 and CDR2: MGHRA, YSYEKL. This CDR3 spans 13 amino acids. The CDR3 is CASSQDGTQPQHF.

This clonotype is classed as medium-sized by frequency. The V and J genes are TRBV5-1 and TRBJ2-7; TCRdb calls TRBD1, which cannot be checked without DNA. The germline V gene encodes CDR1 SGHRS and CDR2 YFSETQ. CDR3 size: 14 residues. The CDR3 here is CASRDSPRVDEQYF.

This clonotype is medium-sized by frequency. The rearrangement links TRBV7-8 to TRBJ2-3; there is no DNA to check the TCRdb D call of TRBD2. This CDR3 has 15 residues. Germline loops: CDR1 SGHVS, CDR2 FQNEAQ. This chain's CDR3 is CASSPWTSGTDTQYF.

The chain combines TRBV6-1 with TRBJ2-1. The CDR3 has 13 amino acids. Germline CDR1 reads MNHNS; CDR2 reads SASEGT. CDR3 loop: CASSDYSYNEQFF.

Considering frequency, this clonotype is medium-sized. The chain uses TRBV4-1 and TRBJ2-7; TCRdb picks TRBD1, but there is no DNA to check that call. Germline V gives CDR1 MGHRA, CDR2 YSYEKL. CDR3 length equals 17 residues. The CDR3 sequence is CASSHVGESGSPHEQYF.

Considering frequency, this clonotype is medium-sized. The chain is built from TRBV11-2 and TRBJ2-1; TCRdb proposes TRBD1, but this gene call is untestable without DNA. This CDR3 has 13 residues. Per the germline V gene, CDR1 is SGHAT and CDR2 is FQNNGV. CDR3 protein: CASSLGPGYEQFF.